These 8 T cell receptor beta chains came from one sample sequenced in a study of blood T cell repertoires in COVID-19 (dated by TCRdb to the early 2020s). To prepare the library, the immunoSEQ multiplex PCR assay was applied. As stored in TCRdb, this immuneACCESS dataset retains in-frame rearrangements with V and J assigned. A fraction of the clones does not appear; measured against another copy, unresolved V genes explain less than half of the discrepancy, and the remainder lacks a known reason. In this sample the table shows a few hundred thousand clones, roughly four fifths of which occur a single time. The ten largest clones represent roughly 10% of the sample. Sequenced input: peripheral blood. These receptors were taken from a man older than 75 with acute or convalescent COVID-19.

The V gene is TRBV3-1 (or the pseudogene TRBV3-2), the J gene TRBJ1-5; D gene uncertain. This CDR3 is built from 14 residues. CDR1 and CDR2 from the germline V gene are LGHDT and YNNKEL (reference sequence). Deletions cut 0 bases from V and 6 bases from J, with 9 bases between. CDR3 in amino acids: CASSQDWRAQPQHF. The DNA of the CDR3 is TGTGCCAGCAGCCAAGATTGGAGGGCTCAGCCCCAGCATTTT.

CDR3 DNA sequence: TGTGCCAGCAGTTCGGGGGGAGGGCTATATAATTCACCCCTCCACTTT. Amino acids: CASSSGGGLYNSPLHF. The chain uses TRBV27 and TRBJ1-6; maybe TRBD1 (5 bases). CDR3 length equals 16 residues. V was cut by 4 bases and J by 4 bases, with 14 bases left in between. Germline values: CDR1 MNHEY, CDR2 SMNVEV (reference sequence).

This clone was counted at least ten times. The J gene is TRBJ1-6, the V gene TRBV3-1 (or the pseudogene TRBV3-2); D not resolved. Between the trimmed V and J ends, which lost 6 bases and 12 bases, there was a span of 9 bases. From germline, CDR1 is LGHDT and CDR2 YNNKEL (reference sequence). This CDR3 has 11 residues. The CDR3 sequence is CASSTHGPLHF. CDR3 nucleotides: TGTGCCAGCAGTACTCACGGACCCCTCCACTTT.

The gene calls are TRBV4-1 and TRBJ1-4; the D gene is possibly TRBD1 (6 bases). Deletions cut 4 bases from V and 3 bases from J, with 15 bases between. Germline V gene sequence: CDR1 MGHRA, CDR2 YSYEKL. The CDR3 is 16 amino acids. This CDR3 reads CASSLPTGTANEKLFF. The DNA for the CDR3 is TGCGCCAGCAGCCTACCCACAGGGACGGCTAATGAAAAACTGTTTTTT.

The rearrangement uses TRBV6-5 and TRBJ2-3, with TRBD1 as a possible D gene (6 bases). The length of the CDR3 is 12 residues. The V gene's germline CDR1 is MNHEY and CDR2 SVGAGI. V was pared by 7 bases and J by 4 bases, with 9 bases between. CDR3 sequence: CASNRVADTQYF. DNA for the CDR3: TGTGCCAGCAACAGGGTGGCAGATACGCAGTATTTT.

V gene TRBV3-1 (or the pseudogene TRBV3-2) combines with J gene TRBJ1-6; 9 positions agree with TRBD1. The CDR3 spans 14 residues. Germline-derived CDR1 and CDR2 are LGHDT and YNNKEL (reference sequence). The V gene end was trimmed by 5 bases and the J gene end by 7 bases; junction bases not matched to a gene: 3. The CDR3 region is CASSRTGGNSPLHF. The CDR3 nucleotides are TGTGCCAGCAGCAGAACAGGGGGCAATTCACCCCTCCACTTT.

The chain links TRBV9 to TRBJ2-1; 13 bases fit TRBD2. The CDR3 runs 16 residues. Germline V gene data show CDR1 as SGDLS and CDR2 as YYNGEE. V shed 4 bases, J shed 10 bases, and the junction held 11 bases outside the gene matches. CDR3 nucleotides: TGTGCCAGCAGCTCCCAAACTAGCGGGAGGGCCGGAGAGCAGTTCTTC. This encodes CASSSQTSGRAGEQFF.

Details on this clone: Its ends do not fully match the called genes, so a read error is possible. The V call is TRBV3-1 (or the pseudogene TRBV3-2), the J call TRBJ2-5, with 8 bases lining up with TRBD1. Germline V lookup: CDR1 LGHDT, CDR2 YNNKEL (reference sequence). This CDR3 has 12 amino acids. Here the CDR3 DNA reads TGTGCCAGCAGCCAGGGACACAGGGGGGTTGACTTC. Translated: CASSQGHRGVDF.